The 19 T cell receptor beta chains reported below all come from one sample, sequenced in a study of T-cell memory formation after mild COVID-19. TCRdb processed the 5' RACE reads anew with MiXCR; each CDR3 protein has one entry. Of some 320,000 distinct CDR3 sequences in the sample, more than 13% were seen once. Sequencing was performed on PBMCs or a T cell subset sorted from them (not recorded which). These TCRs come from a man aged 18 to 35 who had mild COVID-19 (a few samples of this study predate the infection). Cell type and time point are not known.

This chain uses TRBV5-1 with TRBJ2-1; the match to TRBD2 covers 8 bases. The V and J ends lost 1 base and 1 base, in that order; junction bases with no gene match: 7. The length of the CDR3 is 17 residues. In germline, CDR1 is SGHRS, CDR2 YFSETQ. CDR3 in amino acids: CASSLSSGGLSYNEQFF. For the CDR3, the DNA is TGCGCCAGCAGCTTGTCCAGCGGGGGCCTTTCCTACAATGAGCAGTTCTTC.

This clonotype was counted a few times. This chain's CDR3 is CASSERTVGASGELFF. The CDR3 bases are TGTGCCAGCAGTGAGAGGACCGTAGGGGCATCCGGGGAGCTGTTTTTT. The chain recombines TRBV2 with TRBJ2-2; a possible D gene is TRBD1 (5 bases). V was shortened by 3 bases and J by 6 bases, with 17 bases between the two germline ends. CDR1 is SNHLY, CDR2 FYNNEI, per germline. The CDR3 covers 16 residues.

The chain joins TRBV20-1 to TRBJ2-5; 8 nucleotides agree with TRBD2. Germline V gene lookup returns CDR1 DFQATT and CDR2 SNEGSKA (reference sequence). CDR3 length: 14 amino acids. V was pared by 1 base and J by 3 bases, with 4 bases of the junction left unmatched. The CDR3 loop reads CSARGGTSEETQYF. The CDR3 bases are TGCAGTGCTAGAGGCGGGACTAGTGAAGAGACCCAGTACTTC.

This clonotype came up a few times. J is TRBJ1-4 and V is TRBV5-1; D is ambiguous. The ends were cut back, 2 bases at V and 8 bases at J, with 7 bases in the middle. Germline V gene sequence: CDR1 SGHRS, CDR2 YFSETQ. The CDR3 has 12 amino acids. CDR3 sequence: CASSFLLEKLFF. DNA of the CDR3: TGCGCCAGCAGCTTTCTTCTGGAAAAACTGTTTTTT. Drawing the rest from reference TRBV5-1 and TRBJ1-4, the complete variable domain is KAGVTQTPRYLIKTRGQQVTLSCSPISGHRSVSWYQQTPGQGLQFLFEYFSETQRNKGNFPGRFSGRQFSNSRSEMNVSTLELGDSALYLCASSFLLEKLFFGSGTQLSVL.

The chain recombines TRBV5-8 with TRBJ1-1, with D possibly being TRBD1 (5 bases). The CDR3 totals 12 residues. The V end lost 6 bases, the J end lost 3 bases, and 9 bases lay between the germline ends. CDR1 SGHTS and CDR2 YDEGEE come from the germline V gene. CDR3 amino acids: CASTGGDTEAFF. In DNA, the CDR3 is TGTGCCAGCACGGGGGGGGACACTGAAGCTTTCTTT.

The chain combines TRBV21-1 with TRBJ2-7; whether TRBD1, the table's D call, matches the DNA was not checked. TRBV21-1 is an annotated pseudogene. The CDR3 covers 12 residues. Here the CDR3 DNA reads TGTGCCAGCAGGGGAGACAGGGGCGAGCAGTACGTC. This translates into CASRGDRGEQYV.

The rearrangement uses TRBV23-1 and TRBJ1-5; D gene ambiguous. TRBV23-1 is given ORF status, its function remaining uncertain. The ends were cut back, 0 bases at V and 4 bases at J, with 7 bases in the middle. The CDR3 has 14 amino acids. The CDR3 region is CASSQSGSNQPQHF. Here the CDR3 DNA reads TGCGCCAGCAGTCAATCGGGCAGTAATCAGCCCCAGCATTTT.

This clonotype was seen a few times. For the CDR3, the DNA is TGTGCCAGCAGAGACTACCCCCGGGAGACCCAGTACTTC. Encoded protein: CASRDYPRETQYF. J is TRBJ2-5 and V is TRBV6-5; weak D call: TRBD2 (5 bases). The germline gives CDR1 MNHEY, CDR2 SVGAGI. The CDR3 contains 13 residues. V lost 6 bases and J 5 bases, leaving 13 bases between the germline ends.

The V call is TRBV5-1, the J call TRBJ2-3; 7 bases match TRBD1. CDR3 length: 15 residues. Germline-derived CDR1 and CDR2 are SGHRS and YFSETQ. V dropped 4 bases and J dropped 2; count of bases not matched to a gene: 7. The CDR3 DNA is TGCGCCAGCAGCCCCACCGGGACAGACACAGATACGCAGTATTTT. Its translation is CASSPTGTDTDTQYF.

The V gene is TRBV20-1, the J gene TRBJ1-5; maybe TRBD1 (6 bases). The CDR3 has 16 amino acids. With 1 base removed from V and 0 bases from J, the gap between germline ends came to 13 bases. Looked up from germline, CDR1 is DFQATT and CDR2 is SNEGSKA (reference sequence). The CDR3 loop is CSARVRGLYSNQPQHF. The CDR3 DNA reads TGCAGTGCTAGAGTCAGGGGACTATATAGCAATCAGCCCCAGCATTTT.

This clonotype was observed a few times. V is TRBV9 and J is TRBJ2-3; no reliable D call. Germline V gives CDR1 SGDLS, CDR2 YYNGEE. This CDR3 has 15 residues. V was cut by 3 bases and J by 2 bases, with 13 bases left in between. The CDR3 DNA sequence: TGTGCCAGCAGCGCTGGACCCGCCCCCACAGATACGCAGTATTTT. Amino acids: CASSAGPAPTDTQYF. Combining the CDR3 with reference TRBV9 and TRBJ2-3 gives the whole variable domain DSGVTQTPKHLITATGQRVTLRCSPRSGDLSVYWYQQSLDQGLQFLIQYYNGEERAKGNILERFSAQQFPDLHSELNLSSLELGDSALYFCASSAGPAPTDTQYFGPGTRLTVL.

This clonotype was observed a few times. The J gene is TRBJ2-5, the V gene TRBV10-3; 13 bases are shared with TRBD2. V lost 11 bases, J lost 3 bases, and 3 bases stayed unmatched. Germline CDR1 and CDR2: ENHRY and SYGVKD. CDR3 length: 13 residues. CDR3: CAAGTSGEETQYF. CDR3 DNA: TGTGCCGCCGGGACTAGCGGGGAAGAGACCCAGTACTTC.

This clonotype was detected many times. The CDR3 DNA is TGTGCCAGCAGCTTAGCGAATAGCGGGCCAGATACGCAGTATTTT. Translation: CASSLANSGPDTQYF. J is TRBJ2-3 and V is TRBV7-9, with TRBD2 matching over 7 bases. This CDR3 comprises 15 residues. V shed 0 bases, J shed 4 bases, and the junction held 4 bases outside the gene matches. The germline V gene encodes CDR1 SEHNR and CDR2 FQNEAQ (reference sequence).

This clonotype was detected ten times or more. The J gene is TRBJ2-3, the V gene TRBV5-1, with a tentative D call TRBD1 (6 bases). The CDR3 extends over 13 amino acids. The ends were cut back, 0 bases at V and 4 bases at J, with 6 bases in the middle. Germline V gene data show CDR1 as SGHRS and CDR2 as YFSETQ. Here the CDR3 DNA reads TGCGCCAGCAGCTTGGACAGGGCAGATACGCAGTATTTT. This translates into CASSLDRADTQYF.

V and J are TRBV4-3 and TRBJ1-6; TRBD1 matches at 7 bases. The V and J ends lost 0 bases and 14 bases, in that order; junction bases with no gene match: 10. Germline lookup yields CDR1 LGHNA and CDR2 YSLEER. This CDR3 spans 15 amino acids. The CDR3 here is CASSQDWGTGESLHF. For the CDR3, the DNA is TGCGCCAGCAGCCAAGATTGGGGCACAGGGGAGTCCCTCCACTTT.

The J gene is TRBJ1-1, the V gene TRBV5-1; no clear D. Trimming cost V 4 bases and J 0 bases, with 7 bases left between them. From germline, CDR1 is SGHRS and CDR2 YFSETQ. The CDR3 is made up of 13 amino acids. CDR3 residues: CASSAPMNTEAFF. Here the CDR3 DNA reads TGCGCCAGCAGCGCCCCCATGAACACTGAAGCTTTCTTT.

This clonotype has a handful of counts. In DNA, the CDR3 is TGTGCCAGCAGTTCGACAGGGAGTTGGTTCTACGAGCAGTACGTC. Translation: CASSSTGSWFYEQYV. The rearrangement uses TRBV6-2 or TRBV6-3 and TRBJ2-7; 7 bases align to TRBD1. The CDR3 length is 15 residues. J gave up 3 bases and V 4 bases, and 9 bases lay outside the gene matches. The germline gives CDR1 MNHEY, CDR2 SVGEGT.

This clonotype has more than one count but fewer than ten. The chain carries TRBV30 and TRBJ2-1, with no clear D. This CDR3 has 11 residues. Germline V gene sequence: CDR1 GTSNPN, CDR2 SVGIG (reference sequence). Trimming left V 2 bases short and J 8 bases short, with 7 bases between. CDR3: CAWSPRDEQFF. The CDR3 DNA sequence: TGTGCCTGGAGTCCTAGGGATGAGCAGTTCTTC. Combining the CDR3 with reference TRBV30 and TRBJ2-1 gives the whole variable domain SQTIHQWPATLVQPVGSPLSLECTVEGTSNPNLYWYRQAAGRGLQLLFYSVGIGQISSEVPQNLSASRPQDRQFILSSKKLLLSDSGFYLCAWSPRDEQFFGPGTRLTVL.

J is TRBJ2-1 and V is TRBV7-3, with 9 bases lining up with TRBD2. Trimming removed 0 bases from V and 7 bases from J; junction bases left unmatched: 10. This CDR3 has 17 amino acids. Per germline, CDR1 SGHTA and CDR2 FQGTGA. CDR3 in amino acids: CASSLTGTSWGGNEQFF. The DNA of the CDR3 is TGTGCCAGCAGCTTAACCGGGACTAGCTGGGGGGGGAATGAGCAGTTCTTC.